The present TCR beta chain was sequenced within a study of CD8+ T cells in alopecia areata. Reverse transcription of extracted RNA yielded cDNA, which provided the sequencing template. Libraries were prepared by immunoSEQ multiplex PCR; TCRdb keeps only in-frame clonotypes and omits some of them. Of around 100,000 clones listed, 65% to 90% are singletons. Treatment here: oral pan-JAK inhibitor, 5-10 mg twice daily. The source material was CD8+ T cells sorted from blood, sampled between weeks 30 and 35, from a patient treated with tofacitinib. The clonotype originates from a human donor with alopecia areata.

The DNA of the CDR3 is TGTGCCATCCCGGGCAGCGTTAACTATGGCTACACCTTC. Translation gives CAIPGSVNYGYTF. V gene TRBV6-1 combines with J gene TRBJ1-2; no clear D. This CDR3 spans 13 amino acids. V was cut by 10 bases and J by 1 base, with 13 bases left in between. The V gene's germline CDR1 is MNHNS and CDR2 SASEGT.